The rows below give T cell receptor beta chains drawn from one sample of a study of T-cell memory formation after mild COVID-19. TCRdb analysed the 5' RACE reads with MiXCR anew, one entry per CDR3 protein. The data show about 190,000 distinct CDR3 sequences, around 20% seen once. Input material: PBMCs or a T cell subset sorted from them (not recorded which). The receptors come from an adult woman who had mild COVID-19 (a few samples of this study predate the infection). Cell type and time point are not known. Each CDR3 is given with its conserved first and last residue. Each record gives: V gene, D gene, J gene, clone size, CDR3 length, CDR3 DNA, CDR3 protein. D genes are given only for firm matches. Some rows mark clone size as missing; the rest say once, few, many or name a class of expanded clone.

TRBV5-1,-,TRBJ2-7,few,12,TGCGCCAGCAGCTGGGAGTCCTACGAGCAGTACTTC,CASSWESYEQYF
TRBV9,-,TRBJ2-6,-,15,TGTGCCAGCAGCGTAGAGGGGCCTGGGGCCAACGTCCTGACTTTC,CASSVEGPGANVLTF
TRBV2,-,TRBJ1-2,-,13,TGTGCCAGCAGTGAGCCAGGCTCTCCTGGCTACACCTTC,CASSEPGSPGYTF
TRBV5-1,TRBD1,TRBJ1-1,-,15,TGCGCCAGCAGCCGGACAGGGTCGAAGAACACTGAAGCTTTCTTT,CASSRTGSKNTEAFF
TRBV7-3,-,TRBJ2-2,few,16,TGTGCCAGCAGCTTAATGGGCGGAACGAACACCGGGGAGCTGTTTTTT,CASSLMGGTNTGELFF
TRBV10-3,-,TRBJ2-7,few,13,TGTGCCATCAGATACGGGACGGGCTACGAGCAGTACTTC,CAIRYGTGYEQYF
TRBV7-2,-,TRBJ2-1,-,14,TGTGCCAGCAGCTTAGCGCAGACTCCCAATGAGCAGTTCTTC,CASSLAQTPNEQFF
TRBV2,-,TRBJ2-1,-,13,TGTGCCAGCAGTGACTCTCTAGCGCCTGAGCAGTTCTTC,CASSDSLAPEQFF
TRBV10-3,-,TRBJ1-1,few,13,TGTGCCATCAGATTTGACAGAGACACTGAAGCTTTCTTT,CAIRFDRDTEAFF
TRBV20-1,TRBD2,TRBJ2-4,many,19,TGCAGTGCTAGAGATCCCATGACTAGCGCCGATCTAGCCAAAAACATTCAGTACTTC,CSARDPMTSADLAKNIQYF
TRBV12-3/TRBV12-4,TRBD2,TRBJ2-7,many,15,TGTGCCAGCAGTTCGACTAGCGGGGGGGCCTACGAGCAGTACTTC,CASSSTSGGAYEQYF
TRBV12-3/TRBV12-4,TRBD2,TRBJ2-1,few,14,TGTGCCAGCAGTCCCGGGACTATATACAATGAGCAGTTCTTC,CASSPGTIYNEQFF
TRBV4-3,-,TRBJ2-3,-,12,TGCGCCAGCAGCCAAGAGGGAGATACGCAGTATTTT,CASSQEGDTQYF
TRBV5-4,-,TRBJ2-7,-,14,TGTGCCAGCAGCGCCCCCGGGGAGATCTACGAGCAGTACTTC,CASSAPGEIYEQYF
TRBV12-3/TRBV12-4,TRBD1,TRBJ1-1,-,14,TGTGCCAGCAGTTGGGACAGGGTAAACACTGAAGCTTTCTTT,CASSWDRVNTEAFF
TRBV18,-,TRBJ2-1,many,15,TGTGCCAGCTCACCCCCTAGCGTGGGAATCAATGAGCAGTTCTTC,CASSPPSVGINEQFF
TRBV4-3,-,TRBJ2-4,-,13,TGCGCCAGCAGCCAACAAGGTCTGAACATTCAGTACTTC,CASSQQGLNIQYF
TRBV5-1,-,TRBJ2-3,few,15,TGCGCCAGCAGCTTAGGCAGGGTCCAAACAGATACGCAGTATTTT,CASSLGRVQTDTQYF
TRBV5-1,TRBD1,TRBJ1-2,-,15,TGCGCCAGCAGCTTGAAAGGACAGGGAGGATATGGCTACACCTTC,CASSLKGQGGYGYTF
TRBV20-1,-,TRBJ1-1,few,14,TGCAGTGCTAGTCCTAACAGTCGAAACACTGAAGCTTTCTTT,CSASPNSRNTEAFF
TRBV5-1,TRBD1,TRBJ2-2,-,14,TGCGCCAGCAGCTCGCTACAGGGGACCGGGGAGCTGTTTTTT,CASSSLQGTGELFF
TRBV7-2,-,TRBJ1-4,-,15,TGTGCCAGCAGCTTATTGAGGGGAGACAATGAAAAACTGTTTTTT,CASSLLRGDNEKLFF
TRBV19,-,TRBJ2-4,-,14,TGTGCCAGTAGTATAGAACGGGGTCCAGACATTCAGTACTTC,CASSIERGPDIQYF
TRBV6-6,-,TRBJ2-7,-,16,TGTGCCAGCAGTTACTCGAGGGGTCCCAATTCCTACGAGCAGTACTTC,CASSYSRGPNSYEQYF